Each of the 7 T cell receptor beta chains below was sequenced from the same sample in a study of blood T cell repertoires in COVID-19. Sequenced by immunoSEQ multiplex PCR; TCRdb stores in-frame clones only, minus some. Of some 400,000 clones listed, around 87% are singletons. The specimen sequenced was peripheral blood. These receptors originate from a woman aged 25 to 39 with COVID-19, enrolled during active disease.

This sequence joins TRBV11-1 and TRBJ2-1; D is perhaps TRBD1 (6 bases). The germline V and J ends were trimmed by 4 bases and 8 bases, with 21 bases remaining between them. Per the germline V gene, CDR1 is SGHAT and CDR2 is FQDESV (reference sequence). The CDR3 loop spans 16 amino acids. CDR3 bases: TGTGCCAGCAGCTATGGGACCGGACAGTTCGTATATGAGCAGTTCTTC. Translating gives CASSYGTGQFVYEQFF.

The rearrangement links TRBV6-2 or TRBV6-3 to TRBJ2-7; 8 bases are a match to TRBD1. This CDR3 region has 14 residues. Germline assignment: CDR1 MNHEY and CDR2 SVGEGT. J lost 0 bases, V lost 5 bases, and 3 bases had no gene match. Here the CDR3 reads CASSPDRVSYEQYF. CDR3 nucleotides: TGTGCCAGCAGTCCGGACAGGGTCTCCTACGAGCAGTACTTC.

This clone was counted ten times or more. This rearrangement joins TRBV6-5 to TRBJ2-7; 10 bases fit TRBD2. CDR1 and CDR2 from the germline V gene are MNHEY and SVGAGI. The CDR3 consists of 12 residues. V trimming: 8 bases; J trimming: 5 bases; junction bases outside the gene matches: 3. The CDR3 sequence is CASGTSADEQYF. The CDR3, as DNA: TGTGCCAGCGGGACTAGCGCGGACGAGCAGTACTTC.

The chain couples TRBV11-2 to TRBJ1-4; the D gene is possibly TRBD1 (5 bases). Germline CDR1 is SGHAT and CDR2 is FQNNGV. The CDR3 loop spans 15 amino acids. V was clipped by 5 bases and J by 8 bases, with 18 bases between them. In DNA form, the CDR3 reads TGTGCCAGCAGCACTACGGGAGGGGCCGGCGAAAAACTGTTTTTT. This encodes CASSTTGGAGEKLFF.

In DNA form, the CDR3 reads TGTGCCAGCAGCAAAGCTGGGGACAGGAGGATTATAAACACCGGGGAGCTGTTTTTT. Residues: CASSKAGDRRIINTGELFF. This chain uses TRBV21-1 with TRBJ2-2; the table's D call TRBD1 went unverified against the DNA. TRBV21-1 is flagged as a pseudogene. This CDR3 has 19 residues.

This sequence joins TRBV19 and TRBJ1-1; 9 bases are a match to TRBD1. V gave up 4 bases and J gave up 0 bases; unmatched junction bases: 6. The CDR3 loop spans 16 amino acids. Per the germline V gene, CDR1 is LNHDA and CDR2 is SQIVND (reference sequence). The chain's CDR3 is CASSNFGQGMNTEAFF. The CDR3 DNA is TGTGCCAGTAGTAACTTCGGACAGGGGATGAACACTGAAGCTTTCTTT.

The DNA for the CDR3 is TGTGCCAGCAGTTCCGGACTAGCCAGCGAGCAGTACTTC. It is translated as CASSSGLASEQYF. The V call is TRBV27, the J call TRBJ2-7; TRBD2 agrees at 8 bases. The ends lost 4 bases at V and 6 bases at J; junction bases unmatched: 5. CDR3 length equals 13 residues. The V gene's germline CDR1 is MNHEY and CDR2 SMNVEV (reference sequence).